The text below deals with one T cell receptor beta chain. These data belong to a study of blood T cell repertoires in COVID-19. The CDR3 runs to 15 residues. V gave up 3 bases and J gave up 6 bases; unmatched junction bases: 10. CDR1 and CDR2 from the germline V gene are LGHDT and YNNKEL (reference sequence). Generated by immunoSEQ multiplex PCR, the TCRdb table keeps only in-frame clones and is missing some. The sample carries about 140,000 clones, approximately 80% recorded once. What was sequenced was peripheral blood. The rearrangement uses TRBV3-1 (or the pseudogene TRBV3-2) and TRBJ1-2; TRBD1 matches at 7 bases. This TCR was recovered from a woman between 50 and 59 years old with acute or convalescent COVID-19. For the CDR3, the DNA is TGTGCCAGCAGCCAGCTGACAGGGTCTGAGAATGGCTACACCTTC. As protein: CASSQLTGSENGYTF.